A single sample is the source of the 19 T cell receptor beta chains below, sequenced in a study of blood T cell repertoires in COVID-19 (dated by TCRdb to the early 2020s). The library was prepared using the immunoSEQ multiplex PCR assay. Sourced from immuneACCESS, this table was stored by TCRdb with only in-frame sequences that have V and J called. A share of the clones is absent; for the studies checked, an unresolved V gene accounts for under half, and the remainder has no known explanation. The sample table holds roughly 100,000 clones, of which 85% to 95% were seen once. About 5.7% of the sample comes from the top ten. The sample taken for sequencing was peripheral blood. The origin of the receptors is a man in his fifties or sixties with active COVID-19.

The chain employs TRBV2 and TRBJ2-1; 7 bases agree with TRBD1. Germline V gene data show CDR1 as SNHLY and CDR2 as FYNNEI. The CDR3 is made up of 17 amino acids. The ends lost 6 bases at V and 0 bases at J; junction bases unmatched: 11. In DNA form, the CDR3 reads TGTGCCAGCAGAAGGGACAGCGCGAAAAGCTCCTACAATGAGCAGTTCTTC. Translation gives CASRRDSAKSSYNEQFF.

The chain carries TRBV3-1 (or the pseudogene TRBV3-2) and TRBJ1-2, with TRBD1 identical over 8 bases. The CDR3 contains 15 residues. Germline assignment: CDR1 LGHDT and CDR2 YNNKEL (reference sequence). After removal of 4 bases from V and 4 bases from J, the junction contained 8 bases not matched to a gene. CDR3 in amino acids: CASSPTPGTGYGYTF. The CDR3 DNA reads as TGTGCCAGCAGCCCAACCCCCGGGACAGGCTATGGCTACACCTTC.

The V and J genes are TRBV6-6 and TRBJ2-3; TRBD2 aligns across 7 bases. J gave up 2 bases and V 6 bases, and 5 bases lay outside the gene matches. CDR1 is MNHNY, CDR2 SVGAGI, per germline (reference sequence). CDR3 size: 14 residues. The CDR3 spells CASSPTSATDTQYF. The CDR3 DNA reads as TGTGCCAGCAGCCCTACTAGCGCCACAGATACGCAGTATTTT.

This clone was picked up one time. The V call is TRBV4-1, the J call TRBJ1-4, with D uncertain. CDR1 is MGHRA and CDR2 is YSYEKL in the germline V gene. Trimming shortened V by 3 bases and J by 7 bases, and 9 bases separated the two germline ends. The CDR3 has 13 residues. The CDR3 loop is CASSQGGSEKLFF. The CDR3 nucleotides read TGCGCCAGCAGCCAGGGCGGGAGTGAAAAACTGTTTTTT.

This chain joins TRBV11-2 and TRBJ2-7; possibly TRBD2 for D (5 bases). In germline, CDR1 is SGHAT, CDR2 FQNNGV. V lost 5 bases to trimming and J lost 3 bases, with 11 bases between them. The CDR3 runs 13 residues. Here the CDR3 reads CASSLQRDYEQYF. The CDR3 region has the DNA TGTGCCAGCAGCCTTCAGAGGGACTACGAGCAGTACTTC.

The CDR3, as DNA: TGTGCCAGCAGCCAAGACCTCAACCGCGGGTACAATGAGCAGTTCTTC. Translation: CASSQDLNRGYNEQFF. The chain combines TRBV4-2 with TRBJ2-1, with D possibly matching TRBD2 (5 bases). Trimming removed 0 bases from V and 4 bases from J, with 13 bases in between. The CDR3 length is 16 residues. Germline V CDR1 and CDR2: LGHNA, YNFKEQ.

This clone came up once. The rearrangement links TRBV28 to TRBJ1-4, with TRBD1 matching 11 bases. J gave up 8 bases and V 5 bases, and 7 bases lay outside the gene matches. The CDR3 has 15 amino acids. The germline gives CDR1 MDHEN, CDR2 SYDVKM. The CDR3 nucleotides read TGTGCCAGCAGTATTAGGACAGGGGGCCGGGAAAAACTGTTTTTT. Protein product: CASSIRTGGREKLFF.

The chain uses TRBV3-1 (or the pseudogene TRBV3-2) and TRBJ2-1; 12 bases line up with TRBD2. After removal of 2 bases from V and 9 bases from J, the junction contained 8 bases not matched to a gene. This CDR3 is 16 amino acids long. Looked up from germline, CDR1 is LGHDT and CDR2 is YNNKEL (reference sequence). DNA of the CDR3: TGTGCCAGCAGCCAATTCTCCGGGACTAGCGGGTTTGAGCAGTTCTTC. Residues: CASSQFSGTSGFEQFF.

The gene calls are TRBV3-1 (or the pseudogene TRBV3-2) and TRBJ2-1, with 8 bases aligning to TRBD2. The CDR3 loop spans 14 amino acids. V lost 4 bases to trimming and J lost 4 bases; unmatched junction nucleotides: 3. Germline CDR1 LGHDT, CDR2 YNNKEL (reference sequence). The CDR3 loop is CASSPGGGYNEQFF. The DNA for the CDR3 is TGTGCCAGCAGCCCCGGGGGGGGGTACAATGAGCAGTTCTTC.

The chain is built from TRBV6-5 and TRBJ2-7, with D possibly matching TRBD1 (8 bases). This CDR3 is built from 15 residues. V was clipped by 5 bases and J by 2 bases, with 16 bases between them. Per germline, CDR1 MNHEY and CDR2 SVGAGI. The CDR3 sequence is CASSPHRGGTYEQYF. The CDR3 bases are TGTGCCAGCAGTCCCCACAGGGGGGGCACCTACGAGCAGTACTTC.

The chain employs TRBV27 and TRBJ2-2, with 9 bases that match TRBD1. The germline V gene has CDR1 MNHEY and CDR2 SMNVEV (reference sequence). The CDR3 runs 16 residues. With V trimmed by 2 bases and J by 7 bases, 8 bases remained unmatched. CDR3 protein: CASSLRGQGGVGELFF. In DNA, the CDR3 is TGTGCCAGCAGTTTACGGGGACAGGGCGGCGTCGGGGAGCTGTTTTTT.

The chain couples TRBV2 to TRBJ2-3; TRBD2 matches 11 bases. Trimming removed 7 bases from V and 0 bases from J; junction bases left unmatched: 6. In germline, CDR1 is SNHLY, CDR2 FYNNEI. The CDR3 runs to 16 residues. The CDR3 spells CASNLASGRSTDTQYF. The CDR3 nucleotides read TGTGCCAGCAACCTCGCTAGCGGGAGGAGCACAGATACGCAGTATTTT.

This clone was counted only a few times. The CDR3 sequence is CASTQGSANEKLFF. DNA of the CDR3: TGTGCCAGTACTCAGGGGTCGGCTAATGAAAAACTGTTTTTT. This rearrangement joins TRBV19 to TRBJ1-4; D is perhaps TRBD1 (6 bases). V lost 7 bases and J lost 3, with 12 bases in between. CDR1 is LNHDA, CDR2 SQIVND, per germline (reference sequence). This CDR3 has 14 amino acids.

This chain connects TRBV11-2 to TRBJ1-4, with 7 nucleotides matching TRBD1. V lost 5 bases to trimming and J lost 5 bases; unmatched junction nucleotides: 8. Looked up from germline, CDR1 is SGHAT and CDR2 is FQNNGV. The CDR3 is 15 residues long. CDR3 in amino acids: CASSGYGTANEKLFF. The CDR3 bases are TGTGCCAGCAGCGGGTACGGGACAGCAAATGAAAAACTGTTTTTT. Drawing the rest from reference TRBV11-2 and TRBJ1-4, the complete variable domain is EAGVAQSPRYKIIEKRQSVAFWCNPISGHATLYWYQQILGQGPKLLIQFQNNGVVDDSQLPKDRFSAERLKGVDSTLKIQPAKLEDSAVYLCASSGYGTANEKLFFGSGTQLSVL.

The chain links TRBV10-2 to TRBJ1-1; a possible D gene is TRBD1 (6 bases). V lost 6 bases and J lost 2, with 10 bases in between. The CDR3 spans 13 residues. Germline V CDR1 and CDR2: WSHSY, SAAADI. The DNA for the CDR3 is TGCGCCAGCAGACAGGGCGATAACACTGAAGCTTTCTTT. Protein product: CASRQGDNTEAFF.

The rearrangement uses TRBV6-5 and TRBJ2-2; tentatively, D is TRBD1 (5 bases). Germline assignment: CDR1 MNHEY and CDR2 SVGAGI. Trimming took off 8 bases at V and 6 bases at J, with 19 bases between the two ends. The CDR3 consists of 15 residues. DNA of the CDR3: TGTGCCAGCTTACAAGGGGTTGGGCCATCCGGGGAGCTGTTTTTT. Protein: CASLQGVGPSGELFF.

The rearrangement links TRBV28 to TRBJ1-1; D is possibly TRBD1 (6 bases). V was cut by 3 bases and J by 11 bases, with 16 bases left in between. The germline V gene encodes CDR1 MDHEN and CDR2 SYDVKM. There are 13 residues in the CDR3. The CDR3 nucleotides read TGTGCCAGCAGTTTTATGGGGGCCGGACGGGCTTTCTTT. It is translated as CASSFMGAGRAFF. The whole variable domain, filled in from reference TRBV28 and TRBJ1-1, reads DVKVTQSSRYLVKRTGEKVFLECVQDMDHENMFWYRQDPGLGLRLIYFSYDVKMKEKGDIPEGYSVSREKKERFSLILESASTNQTSMYLCASSFMGAGRAFFGQGTRLTVV.

The chain uses TRBV28 and TRBJ2-7, with D possibly matching TRBD2 (6 bases). V shed 6 bases and J shed 3 bases, with 21 bases lying between them. The CDR3 totals 16 residues. Germline V CDR1 and CDR2: MDHEN, SYDVKM. In DNA form, the CDR3 reads TGTGCCAGCAGCCCCCTCCGCACGGGGGTGGGCTACGAGCAGTACTTC. Encoded protein: CASSPLRTGVGYEQYF.

CDR3 nucleotide sequence: TGTGCCAGCAGCCAACCTAATCTAGTCCCCCGGTTTGATGAGCAGTTCTTC. This encodes CASSQPNLVPRFDEQFF. The chain has TRBV4-2 and TRBJ2-1; D gene ambiguous. The CDR3 has 17 amino acids. Trimming pared 2 bases from V and 8 bases from J, leaving 22 bases between. The germline CDR1 and CDR2 sequences are LGHNA and YNFKEQ.